This T cell receptor (beta chain) was profiled in a study of blood T cell repertoires in COVID-19. For the study at large: Whether acute or convalescent, the COVID-19 samples came from the United States, Italy and Spain. PBMCs, B-cell-depleted T cells, or T cells provided the cDNA or gDNA that made up the material.

The CDR3 covers 14 residues. Deletions cut 0 bases from V and 10 bases from J, with 13 bases between. The germline V gene encodes CDR1 MNHEY and CDR2 SVGAGI. Per the original methods: Reference gene primer amplification yielded estimated nucleated cell counts. The protocol was immunoSEQ multiplex PCR, while the TCRdb copy is restricted to in-frame clones and leaves out a portion. The V and J calls and clone size are taken from that table; D and trimming were inferred from the DNA. Of about 32,000 clones in the sample, approximately 93% were seen once. The clonotype comes from a man in his sixties with acute or convalescent COVID-19. The V and J genes are TRBV6-5 and TRBJ2-1; D might be TRBD2 (5 bases). The sequenced material came from peripheral blood. CDR3 sequence: CASSYSASGGEQFF. The CDR3 DNA reads TGTGCCAGCAGTTACTCTGCTTCTGGCGGGGAGCAGTTCTTC.